The 28 T cell receptor beta chains given below trace back to one sample, sequenced in a study of blood T cell repertoires in COVID-19. Profiling relied on immunoSEQ multiplex PCR, and the TCRdb table lists in-frame clones only, not all of them. The sample records about 110,000 clones, roughly 84% being singletons. The sequenced material came from peripheral blood. Source of these receptors: a human donor in a cohort sampled during active COVID-19.

The sample holds one count of this clone. This sequence joins TRBV9 and TRBJ2-2, with TRBD2 matching over 8 bases. The CDR3 sequence is 16 residues long. Unmatched junction bases numbered 7, after V lost 1 base and J lost 5 bases. Germline CDR1 is SGDLS and CDR2 is YYNGEE. The CDR3 DNA reads TGTGCCAGCAGCGTATTTCGGGAGGGCCTGACCGGGGAGCTGTTTTTT. Translated, it gives CASSVFREGLTGELFF.

The rearrangement joins TRBV5-1 to TRBJ2-5, with a possible D match to TRBD2 (6 bases). V lost 2 bases to trimming and J lost 2 bases, with 10 bases between them. This CDR3 spans 14 amino acids. Germline assignment: CDR1 SGHRS and CDR2 YFSETQ. The CDR3 sequence: CASSFGTSQETQYF. CDR3 bases: TGCGCCAGCAGCTTCGGGACTTCGCAAGAGACCCAGTACTTC. The variable domain in full, with the rest retrieved from reference TRBV5-1 and TRBJ2-5, is KAGVTQTPRYLIKTRGQQVTLSCSPISGHRSVSWYQQTPGQGLQFLFEYFSETQRNKGNFPGRFSGRQFSNSRSEMNVSTLELGDSALYLCASSFGTSQETQYFGPGTRLLVL.

The rearrangement uses TRBV5-1 and TRBJ2-7; a weak D match, TRBD2 (5 bases). V shed 0 bases and J shed 4 bases, with 14 bases lying between them. In germline, CDR1 is SGHRS, CDR2 YFSETQ. The CDR3 has 15 amino acids. The CDR3 spells CASSLVGGGLYEQYF. CDR3 nucleotides: TGCGCCAGCAGCTTGGTCGGCGGTGGACTTTACGAGCAGTACTTC.

The V and J genes are TRBV7-2 and TRBJ1-6; 8 bases are a match to TRBD1. Germline V gives CDR1 SGHTA, CDR2 FQGNSA. This CDR3 region has 14 residues. V shed 5 bases, J shed 9 bases, and the junction held 6 bases outside the gene matches. The CDR3 loop is CASSATGASSPLHF. The CDR3 DNA follows: TGTGCCAGCAGCGCGACAGGGGCGAGTTCACCCCTCCACTTT.

The chain combines TRBV10-3 with TRBJ2-5; a possible D gene is TRBD1 (5 bases). In germline, CDR1 is ENHRY, CDR2 SYGVKD. This CDR3 is built from 13 residues. V was shortened by 10 bases and J by 0 bases, with 12 bases between the two germline ends. Written as DNA, the CDR3 is TGTGCCACGGCGCGCAGGGACCAAGAGACCCAGTACTTC. Its protein is CATARRDQETQYF.

V is TRBV7-3 and J is TRBJ2-1, with D perhaps TRBD2 (5 bases). Trimming pared 5 bases from V and 5 bases from J, leaving 16 bases between. Germline CDR1 SGHTA, CDR2 FQGTGA. The CDR3 is made up of 15 amino acids. The CDR3 loop is CASSPPQRIDNEQFF. Written as DNA, the CDR3 is TGTGCCAGCAGCCCCCCCCAGCGGATCGACAATGAGCAGTTCTTC.

V and J are TRBV5-1 and TRBJ2-3; a possible D gene is TRBD1 (6 bases). The CDR3 consists of 14 residues. Germline lookup yields CDR1 SGHRS and CDR2 YFSETQ. The CDR3 is CGGRKGGSTDTQYF. The CDR3 DNA reads as TGCGGGGGGCGGAAGGGCGGGAGCACAGATACGCAGTATTTT. The variable domain in full, completed from reference TRBV5-1 and TRBJ2-3, reads KAGVTQTPRYLIKTRGQQVTLSCSPISGHRSVSWYQQTPGQGLQFLFEYFSETQRNKGNFPGRFSGRQFSNSRSEMNVSTLELGDSALYLCGGRKGGSTDTQYFGPGTRLTVL.

The CDR3 DNA reads TGCGCCAGCAGCTCAGGACAGACCACTGAAGCTTTCTTT. Translated: CASSSGQTTEAFF. The V call is TRBV5-1, the J call TRBJ1-1; D is perhaps TRBD1 (6 bases). The CDR3 has 13 residues. V dropped 3 bases and J dropped 4 bases, with 10 bases sitting between them. Per germline, CDR1 SGHRS and CDR2 YFSETQ. Based on the CDR3 plus reference TRBV5-1 and TRBJ1-1, the full variable domain is KAGVTQTPRYLIKTRGQQVTLSCSPISGHRSVSWYQQTPGQGLQFLFEYFSETQRNKGNFPGRFSGRQFSNSRSEMNVSTLELGDSALYLCASSSGQTTEAFFGQGTRLTVV.

This chain joins TRBV27 and TRBJ2-1; D uncertain. CDR3 length equals 16 residues. Trimming left V 3 bases short and J 0 bases short, with 12 bases between. The germline CDR1 and CDR2 sequences are MNHEY and SMNVEV (reference sequence). CDR3 DNA: TGTGCCAGCAGTTTCCGGCGTTCTAGCTCCTACAATGAGCAGTTCTTC. Translated: CASSFRRSSSYNEQFF.

This chain uses TRBV18 with TRBJ2-5; D is ambiguous. The CDR3 consists of 15 residues. Germline values: CDR1 KGHSH, CDR2 LQKENI. The V gene lost 2 bases and the J gene lost 2 bases, with 12 bases spanning the gap. CDR3 residues: CASSPKLGSQETQYF. DNA for the CDR3: TGTGCCAGCTCACCAAAGTTGGGCTCACAAGAGACCCAGTACTTC.

There are a few counts of this clone. This chain joins TRBV10-3 and TRBJ2-1; 9 bases are a match to TRBD2. The CDR3 loop spans 13 amino acids. V trimming: 10 bases; J trimming: 5 bases; junction bases outside the gene matches: 6. Germline lookup yields CDR1 ENHRY and CDR2 SYGVKD. The CDR3 reads CATGTSNDNEQFF. CDR3 in DNA: TGTGCCACCGGGACTAGCAACGACAATGAGCAGTTCTTC.

The rearrangement joins TRBV5-1 to TRBJ2-6, with 9 bases identical to TRBD1. Germline loops: CDR1 SGHRS, CDR2 YFSETQ. The CDR3 runs 18 residues. J lost 3 bases, V lost 3 bases, and 10 bases had no gene match. The CDR3 DNA reads as TGCGCCAGCAGCTCCGGACAGGGGTCTTACCGTGGGGCCAACGTCCTGACTTTC. Protein: CASSSGQGSYRGANVLTF. Based on the CDR3 plus reference TRBV5-1 and TRBJ2-6, the full variable domain is KAGVTQTPRYLIKTRGQQVTLSCSPISGHRSVSWYQQTPGQGLQFLFEYFSETQRNKGNFPGRFSGRQFSNSRSEMNVSTLELGDSALYLCASSSGQGSYRGANVLTFGAGSRLTVL.

The chain is built from TRBV27 and TRBJ2-7, with TRBD1 identical over 7 bases. The ends lost 5 bases at V and 5 bases at J; junction bases unmatched: 12. The CDR3 has 15 residues. Germline V gene lookup returns CDR1 MNHEY and CDR2 SMNVEV (reference sequence). The CDR3, as DNA: TGTGCCAGCAGTCCGCGTCCCGGGACAGTCAACGAGCAGTACTTC. Its translation is CASSPRPGTVNEQYF.

This clone was recorded a few times. The V call is TRBV19, the J call TRBJ1-4; TRBD1 aligns across 9 bases. In germline, CDR1 is LNHDA, CDR2 SQIVND (reference sequence). The CDR3 runs to 15 residues. V shed 9 bases and J 2 bases; nucleotides not matched to a gene: 7. In DNA form, the CDR3 reads TGTGCCAGCCGTATACAGGGGGCGACTAATGAAAAACTGTTTTTT. This encodes CASRIQGATNEKLFF.

The genes are TRBV19 and TRBJ1-1; TRBD1 agrees at 7 bases. The CDR3 totals 13 residues. V dropped 4 bases and J dropped 4; count of bases not matched to a gene: 3. The germline V gene has CDR1 LNHDA and CDR2 SQIVND (reference sequence). CDR3 sequence (DNA): TGTGCCAGTAGTACACAGGGGAGCACTGAAGCTTTCTTT. It codes for CASSTQGSTEAFF.

The genes are TRBV29-1 and TRBJ1-1; 7 bases map to TRBD1. Trimming cost V 7 bases and J 2 bases; bases outside gene matches: 7. CDR3 length: 13 residues. Germline CDR1 reads SQVTM; CDR2 reads ANQGSEA. The CDR3 DNA reads TGCAGCGGGAAACAGGGGAGAAACACTGAAGCTTTCTTT. Translation gives CSGKQGRNTEAFF.

The gene calls are TRBV18 and TRBJ2-1; D might be TRBD2 (6 bases). Trimming took off 6 bases at V and 6 bases at J, with 24 bases between the two ends. The CDR3 has 17 residues. Germline CDR1 KGHSH, CDR2 LQKENI. CDR3 coding DNA: TGTGCCAGCTCCCCCCGTGGGCCTAGCGTAGGTGGCAATGAGCAGTTCTTC. This gives the protein CASSPRGPSVGGNEQFF.

This chain joins TRBV27 and TRBJ1-2; 8 bases align to TRBD1. Trimming took 4 bases from V and 2 from J; bases not matched to a gene: 6. CDR3 size: 15 residues. The V gene's germline CDR1 is MNHEY and CDR2 SMNVEV (reference sequence). CDR3 coding DNA: TGTGCCAGCAGTTCCGCCGGACAGGGAAACTATGGCTACACCTTC. The encoded protein is CASSSAGQGNYGYTF.

The rearrangement joins TRBV18 to TRBJ1-2, with no clear D. The ends were cut back, 1 base at V and 4 bases at J, with 4 bases in the middle. In germline, CDR1 is KGHSH, CDR2 LQKENI. This CDR3 region has 12 residues. CDR3 region: CASSPQSYGYTF. CDR3 bases: TGTGCCAGCTCACCACAGAGCTATGGCTACACCTTC.

The gene calls are TRBV2 and TRBJ1-4; 12 bases align to TRBD1. The CDR3 consists of 15 residues. The V gene end was trimmed by 6 bases and the J gene end by 2 bases; junction bases not matched to a gene: 1. From germline, CDR1 is SNHLY and CDR2 FYNNEI. CDR3 coding DNA: TGTGCCAGCAGGGGACAGGGGGCGACTAATGAAAAACTGTTTTTT. Protein: CASRGQGATNEKLFF.

The chain recombines TRBV7-2 with TRBJ2-3, with 10 positions matching TRBD2. The CDR3 has 16 residues. Trimming cost V 1 base and J 5 bases; bases outside gene matches: 6. Germline loops: CDR1 SGHTA, CDR2 FQGNSA. The CDR3 loop is CASSLGLGTSVDTQYF. In DNA form, the CDR3 reads TGTGCCAGCAGCTTAGGGCTGGGGACTAGCGTAGATACGCAGTATTTT.

CDR3 sequence (DNA): TGTGCCAGCAGCTTAGAAAAGGGACTAGCGGGTCAGAATACGCAGTATTTT. Its protein product is CASSLEKGLAGQNTQYF. The genes are TRBV11-2 and TRBJ2-3; 12 bases match TRBD2. Per germline, CDR1 SGHAT and CDR2 FQNNGV. The ends lost 0 bases at V and 7 bases at J; junction bases unmatched: 8. The length of the CDR3 is 17 residues.

Written as DNA, the CDR3 is TGTGCCATCAGTGAGTCTCGAGCTAGCACCTACAATGAGCAGTTCTTC. Encoded protein: CAISESRASTYNEQFF. The chain combines TRBV10-3 with TRBJ2-1; TRBD2 is a possible D gene (5 bases). V lost 0 bases and J 2 bases, leaving 11 bases between the germline ends. Germline V CDR1 and CDR2: ENHRY, SYGVKD. The CDR3 loop spans 16 amino acids.

The J gene is TRBJ2-7, the V gene TRBV7-6; a possible D gene is TRBD2 (5 bases). The V gene lost 1 base and the J gene lost 3 bases, with 13 bases spanning the gap. CDR1 and CDR2 from the germline V gene are SGHVS and FNYEAQ. The CDR3 runs 15 residues. The CDR3: CASSLGVSGNYEQYV. CDR3 DNA sequence: TGTGCCAGCAGCTTAGGCGTCTCGGGAAACTACGAGCAGTACGTC.

Of note for this clone: The junction departs from the called germline gene at one end, perhaps through a read error. This chain joins TRBV5-1 and TRBJ2-1, with D possibly being TRBD2 (6 bases). Germline loops: CDR1 SGHRS, CDR2 YFSETQ. The CDR3 covers 16 residues. CDR3 residues: CASSLYGGGSHNEQFF. The DNA for the CDR3 is TGCGCCAGCAGCTTGTATGGGGGAGGCTCCCACAATGAGCAGTTCTTC.

This rearrangement joins TRBV11-2 to TRBJ2-7; 10 bases line up with TRBD2. This CDR3 has 14 residues. Trimming at V came to 0 bases and at J to 6 bases, leaving 2 bases not matched to a gene. Germline lookup yields CDR1 SGHAT and CDR2 FQNNGV. CDR3 residues: CASSLDLAGAEQYF. The CDR3 DNA sequence: TGTGCCAGCAGCTTAGATCTAGCGGGAGCCGAGCAGTACTTC.

CDR3 nucleotides: TGTGCCAGCAGTTACTCGGGACAGATTCCAGCTGGCTACACCTTC. Its protein is CASSYSGQIPAGYTF. The V call is TRBV6-5, the J call TRBJ1-2; 7 nucleotides match TRBD1. CDR3 size: 15 residues. The V gene's germline CDR1 is MNHEY and CDR2 SVGAGI. V was pared by 0 bases and J by 7 bases, with 8 bases of the junction left unmatched.

This chain links TRBV4-1 with TRBJ2-2; tentative D call: TRBD2 (5 bases). There are 15 residues in the CDR3. Germline V gene lookup returns CDR1 MGHRA and CDR2 YSYEKL. Trimming left V 1 base short and J 1 base short, with 7 bases between. CDR3 region: CASSQAGRNTGELFF. DNA for the CDR3: TGCGCCAGCAGCCAAGCGGGGAGGAACACCGGGGAGCTGTTTTTT.